Following are 27 T cell receptor beta chains from one sample sequenced in a study of response to subunit inactivated influenza vaccine. In TCRdb, the RT-PCR reads were re-called with MiXCR into one record per CDR3 protein. The table has around 850,000 distinct CDR3 sequences, 18% seen once. The material sequenced was PBMCs from blood, taken around 5 days after vaccination. Receptor source: a man aged 45 to 65 who received an inactivated influenza vaccine.

This chain links TRBV7-9 with TRBJ1-4; D gene uncertain. The CDR3 extends over 14 amino acids. CDR1 SEHNR and CDR2 FQNEAQ come from the germline V gene (reference sequence). The V and J ends lost 4 bases and 8 bases respectively, with 14 bases between them. CDR3 sequence reads: CASSSKGGLEKLFF. The DNA of the CDR3 is TGTGCCAGCAGCTCTAAAGGCGGGCTAGAAAAACTGTTTTTT.

This chain uses TRBV7-2 with TRBJ2-6; D might be TRBD1 (5 bases). The V gene lost 0 bases and the J gene lost 12 bases, with 15 bases spanning the gap. Germline lookup yields CDR1 SGHTA and CDR2 FQGNSA. The CDR3 has 15 amino acids. The CDR3 is CASSLALGPTPVLTF. The CDR3, as DNA: TGTGCCAGCAGCTTAGCGTTGGGGCCGACACCCGTCCTGACTTTC.

This clonotype was seen only a few times. This rearrangement joins TRBV7-9 to TRBJ2-2; D gene ambiguous. The CDR3 extends over 13 amino acids. Germline CDR1 SEHNR, CDR2 FQNEAQ (reference sequence). Trimming left V 4 bases short and J 6 bases short, with 9 bases between. CDR3 DNA sequence: TGTGCCAGCAGCTCCGTGTGGGCCGGGGAGCTGTTTTTT. It is translated as CASSSVWAGELFF.

The chain couples TRBV2 to TRBJ2-5; the D is unclear. The CDR3 runs to 14 residues. Germline V gene sequence: CDR1 SNHLY, CDR2 FYNNEI. V was trimmed by 3 bases and J by 2 bases, leaving 10 bases between them. For the CDR3, the DNA is TGTGCCAGCAGTGACGGGCCGCGGCAAGAGACCCAGTACTTC. It translates to CASSDGPRQETQYF.

This clonotype was counted a few times. The chain recombines TRBV12-3 or TRBV12-4 with TRBJ2-3; D gene ambiguous. Trimming pared 6 bases from V and 2 bases from J, leaving 12 bases between. The CDR3 covers 14 residues. CDR3 loop: CASRKTENTDTQYF. CDR3 in DNA: TGTGCCAGCAGGAAGACTGAGAACACAGATACGCAGTATTTT.

This clonotype came up a few times. The chain joins TRBV12-3 or TRBV12-4 to TRBJ1-5; no firm D call. The ends were cut back, 7 bases at V and 2 bases at J, with 15 bases in the middle. The CDR3 runs to 15 residues. CDR3 sequence: CASKYQPSGNQPQHF. The CDR3 DNA is TGTGCCAGCAAATACCAACCTTCCGGCAATCAGCCCCAGCATTTT.

The gene calls are TRBV7-9 and TRBJ2-7; D is possibly TRBD1 or TRBD2 (5 bases each). Germline CDR1 reads SEHNR; CDR2 reads FQNEAQ (reference sequence). V shed 5 bases and J shed 6 bases, with 11 bases lying between them. The CDR3 has 12 amino acids. The DNA for the CDR3 is TGTGCCAGCAGCCCGAGGGACGGCGAGCAGTACTTC. Protein: CASSPRDGEQYF. Complete variable domain (other parts from reference TRBV7-9 and TRBJ2-7): DTGVSQNPRHKITKRGQNVTFRCDPISEHNRLYWYRQTLGQGPEFLTYFQNEAQLEKSRLLSDRFSAERPKGSFSTLEIQRTEQGDSAMYLCASSPRDGEQYFGPGTRLTVT.

This clonotype came up many times. The chain has TRBV12-3 or TRBV12-4 and TRBJ1-4; possibly TRBD1 for D (6 bases). The CDR3 length is 13 residues. V shed 7 bases and J shed 8 bases, with 14 bases lying between them. The chain's CDR3 is CASTAGEWEKLFF. Here the CDR3 DNA reads TGTGCCAGCACCGCAGGGGAATGGGAAAAACTGTTTTTT.

The chain uses TRBV5-1 and TRBJ2-1; D perhaps matches TRBD2 (6 bases). Germline CDR1 and CDR2: SGHRS and YFSETQ. The CDR3 extends over 16 amino acids. The germline V and J ends were trimmed by 0 bases and 6 bases, with 16 bases remaining between them. The CDR3 here is CASSLGPILGGNEQFF. The CDR3 region has the DNA TGCGCCAGCAGCTTGGGACCGATCCTGGGGGGCAATGAGCAGTTCTTC.

This clonotype has just a few counts. V gene TRBV12-3 or TRBV12-4 combines with J gene TRBJ2-7; D may match TRBD1 or TRBD2 (5 bases each). Deletions cut 5 bases from V and 1 base from J, with 21 bases between. This CDR3 region has 17 residues. In nucleotides, the CDR3 is TGTGCCAGCAGTCCATCTCGGGGCCAGTCCCAATCCTACGAGCAGTACTTC. The encoded protein is CASSPSRGQSQSYEQYF.

This clonotype came up a few times. The rearrangement joins TRBV5-1 to TRBJ2-7; no firm D call. There are 12 residues in the CDR3. CDR1 is SGHRS, CDR2 YFSETQ, per germline. Trimming removed 5 bases from V and 2 bases from J, with 8 bases in between. The CDR3 nucleotides read TGCGCCAGCAGGTTAGGAGCCTACGAGCAGTACTTC. It codes for CASRLGAYEQYF.

The rearrangement uses TRBV12-3 or TRBV12-4 and TRBJ1-6, with D perhaps TRBD1 (5 bases). The CDR3 is 16 residues long. V lost 3 bases and J lost 0, with 9 bases in between. In DNA, the CDR3 is TGTGCCAGCAGTTTGGGACCGCGCTCCTATAATTCACCCCTCCACTTT. It specifies CASSLGPRSYNSPLHF.

In this sample, this clonotype turned up a few times. The chain employs TRBV29-1 and TRBJ1-2, with 7 bases matching TRBD1. Trimming cost V 1 base and J 4 bases; bases outside gene matches: 3. CDR3 length equals 13 residues. Germline-derived CDR1 and CDR2 are SQVTM and ANQGSEA. CDR3 bases: TGCAGCGTTGAAGGTCGGGACAGCTATGGCTACACCTTC. The encoded protein is CSVEGRDSYGYTF.

This clonotype was seen more than once but under ten times. Written as DNA, the CDR3 is TGCGCCAGCAGCCAAGACTCGGACAACCATGGCTACACCTTC. It encodes CASSQDSDNHGYTF. The chain carries TRBV4-3 and TRBJ1-2, with D perhaps matching TRBD1 (5 bases). There are 14 residues in the CDR3. Looked up from germline, CDR1 is LGHNA and CDR2 is YSLEER. Trimming took 0 bases from V and 6 from J, leaving 11 bases between them.

This clonotype was observed a few times. V gene TRBV12-3 or TRBV12-4 combines with J gene TRBJ2-2; the match to TRBD2 covers 7 bases. The CDR3 is 14 residues long. V shed 3 bases, J shed 6 bases, and the junction held 4 bases outside the gene matches. CDR3 coding DNA: TGTGCCAGCAGTTTTAGTGGACTAGCCGGGGAGCTGTTTTTT. This encodes CASSFSGLAGELFF.

The chain recombines TRBV24-1 with TRBJ1-5, with TRBD1 identical over 8 bases. Germline-derived CDR1 and CDR2 are KGHDR and SFDVKD. The ends lost 9 bases at V and 2 bases at J; junction bases unmatched: 5. The CDR3 contains 14 residues. The DNA of the CDR3 is TGTGCCACCGCCCCGACAGGGGGCAATCAGCCCCAGCATTTT. Its protein product is CATAPTGGNQPQHF.

The sample holds a few counts of this clonotype. The V call is TRBV29-1, the J call TRBJ2-2; 7 bases align to TRBD1. The CDR3 contains 14 residues. Germline V gene data show CDR1 as SQVTM and CDR2 as ANQGSEA. Trimming cost V 6 bases and J 2 bases; bases outside gene matches: 6. In DNA form, the CDR3 reads TGCAGCGTGGCTGACAGGGCTAACACCGGGGAGCTGTTTTTT. It specifies CSVADRANTGELFF.

DNA for the CDR3: TGTGCCAGCAGCCGTGGGCTCGGGCGTGGGGCCAACGTCCTGACTTTC. Residues: CASSRGLGRGANVLTF. V is TRBV7-8 and J is TRBJ2-6; no firm D call. V lost 5 bases and J lost 3, with 14 bases in between. The CDR3 consists of 16 residues. CDR1 SGHVS and CDR2 FQNEAQ come from the germline V gene.

This clonotype turned up a few times. The chain is built from TRBV29-1 and TRBJ2-1, with TRBD1 matching 7 bases. The V gene's germline CDR1 is SQVTM and CDR2 ANQGSEA. V shed 5 bases, J shed 0 bases, and the junction held 19 bases outside the gene matches. The CDR3 sequence is 19 residues long. The CDR3 DNA reads as TGCAGCGTTCTTTCTGCCTTGGGGGACAGCTATGGCTCCTACAATGAGCAGTTCTTC. Translating gives CSVLSALGDSYGSYNEQFF.

This clonotype was observed a few times. The chain links TRBV6-5 to TRBJ2-7; no definite D call. The V and J ends lost 0 bases and 4 bases respectively, with 13 bases between them. CDR1 is MNHEY and CDR2 is SVGAGI in the germline V gene. The CDR3 extends over 15 amino acids. The CDR3 DNA sequence: TGTGCCAGCAGTTACTCGGCGGCAGGAGATTACGAGCAGTACTTC. Residues: CASSYSAAGDYEQYF.

Points on this clonotype: Compared with germline, one end of the junction differs, possibly owing to a read error. The rearrangement links TRBV5-1 to TRBJ2-3; D is unclear. Germline V gives CDR1 SGHRS, CDR2 YFSETQ. The CDR3 is made up of 17 amino acids. This CDR3 is CARSFRTTGLSTDTQYF. CDR3 sequence (DNA): TGCGCCAGAAGCTTCCGAACGACCGGGCTTAGCACAGATACGCAGTATTTT.

A few counts support this clonotype. V usage is TRBV9 and J usage is TRBJ2-1, with a tentative D call TRBD2 (6 bases). This CDR3 contains 18 residues. Trimming removed 3 bases at V and 7 bases at J, with 26 bases between. CDR1 and CDR2 (germline): SGDLS, YYNGEE. In DNA, the CDR3 is TGTGCCAGCAGCGAGCTCAGGGACGGCGTGACTAGTGATAATGAGCAGTTCTTC. As protein: CASSELRDGVTSDNEQFF. The complete variable domain, with remaining parts taken from reference TRBV9 and TRBJ2-1, reads DSGVTQTPKHLITATGQRVTLRCSPRSGDLSVYWYQQSLDQGLQFLIQYYNGEERAKGNILERFSAQQFPDLHSELNLSSLELGDSALYFCASSELRDGVTSDNEQFFGPGTRLTVL.

The rearrangement uses TRBV20-1 and TRBJ2-7, with D possibly matching TRBD1 (6 bases). The V gene's germline CDR1 is DFQATT and CDR2 SNEGSKA (reference sequence). With 5 bases removed from V and 1 base from J, the gap between germline ends came to 15 bases. The CDR3 is made up of 14 amino acids. CDR3 coding DNA: TGCAGTGCTTCAGGGGTACAACATTCCTACGAGCAGTACTTC. It specifies CSASGVQHSYEQYF.

This clonotype has more than one count but fewer than ten. Because the CDR3's place on the DNA is in doubt, the DNA is left out and the CDR3 is given as listed by TCRdb. The chain links TRBV6-2 or TRBV6-3 to TRBJ1-1; the D call in the table, TRBD1, was not verified against the DNA. CDR1 and CDR2 (germline): MNHEY, SVGEGT. The CDR3 extends over 15 residues, inclusive of both ends. The CDR3 sequence is CASSYPSGRGTEAFF.

This clonotype was counted between two and nine times. The chain uses TRBV20-1 and TRBJ2-4; possibly TRBD1 for D (6 bases). This CDR3 spans 13 amino acids. Germline loops: CDR1 DFQATT, CDR2 SNEGSKA (reference sequence). V lost 6 bases and J 2 bases, leaving 11 bases between the germline ends. CDR3 loop: CSALQGTKNIQYF. Written as DNA, the CDR3 is TGCAGTGCGTTGCAGGGGACCAAAAACATTCAGTACTTC.

A few counts support this clonotype. The chain combines TRBV5-1 with TRBJ1-6; the match to TRBD1 covers 8 bases. This CDR3 comprises 13 residues. V lost 7 bases to trimming and J lost 10 bases; unmatched junction nucleotides: 7. Looked up from germline, CDR1 is SGHRS and CDR2 is YFSETQ. The CDR3 DNA follows: TGCGCCAGCCGTGAGACAGGGGAGTCACCCCTCCACTTT. Protein: CASRETGESPLHF.

This clonotype was found many times. The chain joins TRBV29-1 to TRBJ2-1, with 8 positions matching TRBD1. Germline CDR1 SQVTM, CDR2 ANQGSEA. J gave up 7 bases and V 3 bases, and 8 bases lay outside the gene matches. The CDR3 extends over 14 amino acids. Here the CDR3 DNA reads TGCAGCGTTGAGTTGGACAGGGCTACGAATGAGCAGTTCTTC. Translated: CSVELDRATNEQFF.